The 5 T cell receptor beta chains in this list originate from one sample, sequenced in a study of blood T cell repertoires in COVID-19. Measured with immunoSEQ multiplex PCR; TCRdb has only the in-frame clones, and not every one. The sample lists about 330,000 clones; 70% to 90% were seen once. Sample: peripheral blood. The receptors stem from a man aged 18 to 30 who had recovered from COVID-19.

The chain employs TRBV15 and TRBJ2-7; weak D call: TRBD1 (6 bases). Looked up from germline, CDR1 is LNHNV and CDR2 is YYDKDF (reference sequence). Trimming shortened V by 3 bases and J by 3 bases, and 18 bases separated the two germline ends. The length of the CDR3 is 16 residues. This CDR3 reads CATSRSKWGPDYEQYF. The CDR3 coding sequence is TGTGCCACCAGCAGGTCAAAATGGGGGCCCGACTACGAGCAGTACTTC.

The V call is TRBV5-8, the J call TRBJ2-3; TRBD1 matches 7 bases. V was pared by 3 bases and J by 0 bases, with 4 bases of the junction left unmatched. The germline V gene has CDR1 SGHTS and CDR2 YDEGEE. This CDR3 comprises 15 residues. CDR3 in DNA: TGTGCCAGCAGCTCCGAGGGGGCTAGCACAGATACGCAGTATTTT. It translates to CASSSEGASTDTQYF.

J is TRBJ2-7 and V is TRBV5-1; possibly TRBD2 for D (5 bases). Trimming cost V 2 bases and J 3 bases, with 15 bases left between them. This CDR3 comprises 15 residues. Per the germline V gene, CDR1 is SGHRS and CDR2 is YFSETQ. CDR3 protein: CASSFDAEGFYEQYF. The CDR3 DNA follows: TGCGCCAGCAGCTTCGATGCCGAGGGTTTCTACGAGCAGTACTTC. Complete variable domain (other parts from reference TRBV5-1 and TRBJ2-7): KAGVTQTPRYLIKTRGQQVTLSCSPISGHRSVSWYQQTPGQGLQFLFEYFSETQRNKGNFPGRFSGRQFSNSRSEMNVSTLELGDSALYLCASSFDAEGFYEQYFGPGTRLTVT.

This clone appeared a single time. This chain uses TRBV6-2 or TRBV6-3 with TRBJ2-2; possibly TRBD1 for D (6 bases). The germline CDR1 and CDR2 sequences are MNHEY and SVGEGT. This CDR3 spans 15 amino acids. V dropped 4 bases and J dropped 4 bases, with 13 bases sitting between them. The CDR3: CASSFPLQGTGELFF. In DNA form, the CDR3 reads TGTGCCAGCAGTTTCCCCCTACAGGGCACCGGGGAGCTGTTTTTT.

The chain uses TRBV2 and TRBJ2-4; TRBD2 aligns across 13 bases. Germline trimming cut 7 bases from V and 3 bases from J; bases unmatched to any gene: 6. The germline gives CDR1 SNHLY, CDR2 FYNNEI. CDR3 length equals 16 residues. The CDR3 DNA reads TGTGCCAGCACCCCGGGACTAGCGGGAATCAAAAACATTCAGTACTTC. This sequence encodes CASTPGLAGIKNIQYF.